The rows below give T cell receptor beta chains drawn from one sample of a study of graft-versus-host responses after intestinal transplantation. The protocol was immunoSEQ multiplex PCR, while the TCRdb copy is restricted to in-frame clones and leaves out a portion. The sample yields fewer than 95,000 clones, roughly 93% seen once. No antigens are known for them. The sequencing here drew on unstimulated CD4+ T cells sorted from spleen or lymph node cells, taken before transplant. The receptors stem from a human donor who was the organ donor for an intestinal transplant. Both conserved end residues are part of each CDR3. The D gene is left open where the match is weak. Rows give clone size only sometimes, using once, few, many, or a class for an expanded clone.

size	V	D	J	DNA	CDR3
.	TRBV7-2	.	TRBJ2-7	TGTGCCAGCAGTTACCTCACCGGGACAACCTACGAGCAGTACTTC	CASSYLTGTTYEQYF
.	TRBV10-1	TRBD2	TRBJ2-1	TGCGCCACGGCAAGCGGGGGGGCCTATAACCACAATGAGCAGTTCTTC	CATASGGAYNHNEQFF
few	TRBV19	.	TRBJ2-5	TGTGCCAGTAGTGCCTACTCGGGTCAAGAGACCCAGTACTTC	CASSAYSGQETQYF
.	TRBV15	TRBD1	TRBJ1-4	TGTGCCACCAGCAGTTACAGGGGGCCTAATGAAAAACTGTTTTTT	CATSSYRGPNEKLFF
.	TRBV2	.	TRBJ2-5	TGTGCCAGCAGTCGGCTAGGAGAGACCCAGTACTTC	CASSRLGETQYF
.	TRBV5-4	TRBD1	TRBJ2-7	TGTGCCAGCAGCTTGGTGGGGACAGGGATAGAGTACGAGCAGTACTTC	CASSLVGTGIEYEQYF
.	TRBV5-1	.	TRBJ1-1	TGCGCCAGCAGCCCCAGGGAGGGGAACACTGAAGCTTTCTTT	CASSPREGNTEAFF
.	TRBV7-8	.	TRBJ1-2	TGTGCCAGCAGCTTAAATACGGACTACACCTTC	CASSLNTDYTF
.	TRBV27	TRBD2	TRBJ2-5	TGTGCCAGCACCGAGGGCGCTAGCGGGGGACAAGAGACCCAGTACTTC	CASTEGASGGQETQYF
.	TRBV6-1	.	TRBJ1-1	TGTGCCGGCAGTTTCGGTGTAATGAACACTGAAGCTTTCTTT	CAGSFGVMNTEAFF
.	TRBV6-5	.	TRBJ1-2	TGTGCCAGCAGTGCCTCCTATGGCTACACCTTC	CASSASYGYTF
.	TRBV6-6	TRBD1	TRBJ1-5	TGTGCCAGCGGGGGACAGGGGCCAAATCAGCCCCAGCATTTT	CASGGQGPNQPQHF
.	TRBV7-9	.	TRBJ2-7	TGTGCCAGCAGCTTACGGGCCGAGTCCTACGAGCAGTACTTC	CASSLRAESYEQYF
.	TRBV4-1	.	TRBJ1-3	TGCGCCAGCAGCCAAGGGACACTCCTCGGAGGAAACACCATATATTTT	CASSQGTLLGGNTIYF
.	TRBV2	.	TRBJ2-3	TGTGCCAGCAATGGCCACGACACAGATACGCAGTATTTT	CASNGHDTDTQYF
.	TRBV6-5	.	TRBJ2-3	TGTGCCAGCAGTTCCCCCGGGGCGGGGCGGAGGGATACGCAGTATTTT	CASSSPGAGRRDTQYF
.	TRBV6-6	.	TRBJ2-3	TGTGCCAGCAGTTATCCGAAATACACAGATACGCAGTATTTT	CASSYPKYTDTQYF
once	TRBV28	TRBD1	TRBJ1-5	TGTGCCAGCAGTGGACTGACAGGGGCTGGCAATCAGCCCCAGCATTTT	CASSGLTGAGNQPQHF
once	TRBV7-8	.	TRBJ1-5	TGTGCCAGCAGCTTAGTTTCCCAGGGCGGGCAGCCCCAGCATTTT	CASSLVSQGGQPQHF
.	TRBV5-5	.	TRBJ1-4	TGTGCCAGCAGCTCTGGCACTGCGGCCTATAATGAAAAACTGTTTTTT	CASSSGTAAYNEKLFF
.	TRBV27	.	TRBJ1-6	TGTGCCAGCAGTTCACAATCCATAGACAGGAAGGGACCCCTCCACTTT	CASSSQSIDRKGPLHF
.	TRBV18	.	TRBJ2-3	TGTGCCAGCTCACCACTCACAGGCACAGATACGCAGTATTTT	CASSPLTGTDTQYF
.	TRBV28	.	TRBJ1-1	TGTGCCAGCAGCCTACAGGGTTCCATCTCTGAAGCTTTCTTT	CASSLQGSISEAFF
once	TRBV7-8	TRBD1	TRBJ1-5	TGTGCCAGCAGCTTAGACCGGACAGGGCGGAATTCCAATCAGCCCCAGCATTTT	CASSLDRTGRNSNQPQHF
.	TRBV18	TRBD1	TRBJ1-6	TGTGCCAGCTCACCTCAAGGGACAGGGATAAATTCACCCCTCCACTTT	CASSPQGTGINSPLHF
.	TRBV7-9	.	TRBJ2-5	TGTGCCAGCACCGTCTTTCCCTCGGAGACCCAGTACTTC	CASTVFPSETQYF
.	TRBV6-6	.	TRBJ1-1	TGTGCCAGCAGTTACGACCGTAACACTGAAGCTTTCTTT	CASSYDRNTEAFF
.	TRBV7-2	.	TRBJ1-2	TGTGCCAGCAGCTTAGCTGAGATCAGCTCAGAGACCTATGGCTACACCTTC	CASSLAEISSETYGYTF
.	TRBV11-2	.	TRBJ2-1	TGTGCCGGAACGGCCGGGACACCCTACAATGAGCAGTTCTTC	CAGTAGTPYNEQFF
.	TRBV19	.	TRBJ1-6	TGTGCCAGTAATGGTGGACAGCTTTATAATTCACCCCTCCACTTT	CASNGGQLYNSPLHF
.	TRBV7-2	TRBD2	TRBJ2-7	TGTGCCAGCACCTCAACTCCCACTAGCGGGGGGTACGAGCAGTACTTC	CASTSTPTSGGYEQYF
.	TRBV30	.	TRBJ1-1	TGTGCCTGGAGTGGGACCTCCTACTACACTGAAGCTTTCTTT	CAWSGTSYYTEAFF
.	TRBV11-3	TRBD1	TRBJ2-7	TGTGCCAGCAGCTCGGACAGGGGAGGCTACGAGCAGTACTTC	CASSSDRGGYEQYF
.	TRBV28	.	TRBJ2-5	TGTGCCAGCAGGCCCCAGGGAGCGCAAGAGACCCAGTACTTC	CASRPQGAQETQYF
.	TRBV30	.	TRBJ1-4	TGTGCCTGGAGTTCGGGAGGTTCACCTAATGAAAAACTGTTTTTT	CAWSSGGSPNEKLFF
.	TRBV6-1	.	TRBJ2-7	TGTGCCAGCGCCCTCAGATCAGACAGATACGAGCAGTACTTC	CASALRSDRYEQYF
.	TRBV20-1	.	TRBJ2-7	TGCAGTGCCGCGGACCCTTACGAGCAGTACTTC	CSAADPYEQYF
.	TRBV11-3	TRBD2	TRBJ2-5	TGTGCCAGCAGCTTAGATGCGGGGGGCCTTGCGGGGACCCAGTACTTC	CASSLDAGGLAGTQYF
.	TRBV5-1	.	TRBJ1-1	TGCGCCAGCCACAAAACCGTACAGGGCCAGAACACTGAAGCTTTCTTT	CASHKTVQGQNTEAFF
.	TRBV5-5	.	TRBJ1-2	TGTGCCAGCAGCTTGGCTAACTATGGCTACACCTTC	CASSLANYGYTF
.	TRBV5-1	.	TRBJ2-3	TGCGCCAGCAGCTTTCAGGGCGTACTCACAGATACGCAGTATTTT	CASSFQGVLTDTQYF
once	TRBV7-9	TRBD2	TRBJ2-1	TGTGCCAGCAGATTTACTAGCGGGGCAAATGAGCAGTTCTTC	CASRFTSGANEQFF